Sequencing of this T cell receptor (beta chain) was carried out in a study of T-cell memory formation after mild COVID-19. General study results and limits: Researchers report contracting CD4+ clones mostly in CM and EM, with CD8+ clones in EMRA. That cross-reactive memory joined was suggested by some responding clones appearing in pre-infection memory.

Each CDR3 protein gets one entry after TCRdb re-called the 5' RACE reads with MiXCR. In the table there are approximately 580,000 distinct CDR3 sequences, just over 20% of which are singletons. The ends were cut back, 5 bases at V and 4 bases at J, with 14 bases in the middle. Germline V CDR1 and CDR2: SGHVS, FQNEAQ. The CDR3 loop spans 14 amino acids. A note on this clonotype: Its antigen is still unknown.

Sequencing was carried out using PBMCs or a T cell subset sorted from them (not recorded which). V and J are TRBV7-8 and TRBJ1-2, with a tentative D call TRBD1 (6 bases). This clonotype originated in an adult woman who had mild COVID-19 (a few samples of this study predate the infection). Cell type and time point are not known. In nucleotides, the CDR3 is TGTGCCAGCAGCCCTCAAGCAGGGGCCTATGGCTACACCTTC. Residues: CASSPQAGAYGYTF.